This TCR beta chain was profiled in a study of blood T cell repertoires in COVID-19. About the research overall: Acute and convalescent COVID-19 samples came from the United States, Italy and Spain. Sources were T cells, B-cell-depleted T cells, or PBMCs; the material itself was cDNA or gDNA.

Original analysis: Reference gene primer amplification in the assay estimated nucleated cell counts. TCRdb's table, derived via immunoSEQ multiplex PCR, lists solely in-frame clones and lacks some. The V and J calls and clone size come from that table; D and trimming were worked out from the DNA. The data contain about 73,000 clones, roughly 88% of them singletons. Trimming at V came to 6 bases and at J to 5 bases, leaving 4 bases not matched to a gene. CDR3 length equals 16 residues. The germline gives CDR1 SNHLY, CDR2 FYNNEI. The material sequenced was peripheral blood. The chain joins TRBV2 to TRBJ2-1, with 16 bases matching TRBD2. The TCR was taken from a man older than 75 with active or convalescent COVID-19. The CDR3 loop reads CASRLGLAGGDNEQFF. CDR3 DNA: TGTGCCAGCAGGCTGGGACTAGCGGGGGGGGACAATGAGCAGTTCTTC.